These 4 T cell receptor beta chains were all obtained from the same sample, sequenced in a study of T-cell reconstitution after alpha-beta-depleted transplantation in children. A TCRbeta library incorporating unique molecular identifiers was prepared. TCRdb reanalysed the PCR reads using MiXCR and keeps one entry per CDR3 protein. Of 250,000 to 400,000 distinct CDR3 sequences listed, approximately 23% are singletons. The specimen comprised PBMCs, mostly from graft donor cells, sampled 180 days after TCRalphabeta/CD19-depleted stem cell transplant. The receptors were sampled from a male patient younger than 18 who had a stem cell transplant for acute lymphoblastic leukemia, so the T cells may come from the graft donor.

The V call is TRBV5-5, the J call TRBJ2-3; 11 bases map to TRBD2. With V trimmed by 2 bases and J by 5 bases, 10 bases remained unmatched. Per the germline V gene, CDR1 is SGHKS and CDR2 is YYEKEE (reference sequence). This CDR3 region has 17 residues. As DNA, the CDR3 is TGTGCCAGCAGCTTTCGACCCCTAGCGGGAGGAGGAGATACGCAGTATTTT. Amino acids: CASSFRPLAGGGDTQYF. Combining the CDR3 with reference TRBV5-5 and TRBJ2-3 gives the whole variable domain DAGVTQSPTHLIKTRGQQVTLRCSPISGHKSVSWYQQVLGQGPQFIFQYYEKEERGRGNFPDRFSARQFPNYSSELNVNALLLGDSALYLCASSFRPLAGGGDTQYFGPGTRLTVL.

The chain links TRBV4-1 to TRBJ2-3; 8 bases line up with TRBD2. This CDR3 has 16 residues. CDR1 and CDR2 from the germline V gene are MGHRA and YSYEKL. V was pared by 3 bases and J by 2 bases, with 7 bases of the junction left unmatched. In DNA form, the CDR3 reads TGCGCCAGCAGCCAGACTTTAGCGGGAACCACAGATACGCAGTATTTT. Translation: CASSQTLAGTTDTQYF.

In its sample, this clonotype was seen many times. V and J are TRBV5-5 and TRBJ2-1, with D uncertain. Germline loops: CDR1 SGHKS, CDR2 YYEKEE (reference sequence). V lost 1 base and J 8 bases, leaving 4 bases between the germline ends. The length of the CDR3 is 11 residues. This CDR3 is CASSLNYEQFF. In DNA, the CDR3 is TGTGCCAGCAGCTTGAATTATGAGCAGTTCTTC.

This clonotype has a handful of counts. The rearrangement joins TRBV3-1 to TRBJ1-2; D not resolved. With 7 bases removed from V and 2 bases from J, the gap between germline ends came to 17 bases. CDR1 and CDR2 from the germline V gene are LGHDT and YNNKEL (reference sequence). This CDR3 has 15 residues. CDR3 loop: CASTAGWAKNYGYTF. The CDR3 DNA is TGTGCCAGCACGGCCGGCTGGGCAAAAAACTATGGCTACACCTTC. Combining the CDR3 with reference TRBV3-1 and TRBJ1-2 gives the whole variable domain DTAVSQTPKYLVTQMGNDKSIKCEQNLGHDTMYWYKQDSKKFLKIMFSYNNKELIINETVPNRFSPKSPDKAHLNLHINSLELGDSAVYFCASTAGWAKNYGYTFGSGTRLTVV.